These T cell receptor beta chains were read from a single sample in a study of shared clonotypes between healthy human individuals. Sequenced by immunoSEQ multiplex PCR; TCRdb stores in-frame clones only, minus some. The sample contains roughly 760,000 clones, about 74% of which appear only once. Sequencing was carried out using memory CD4+ T cells sorted from blood. The origin of the receptors is a woman younger than 45 in good health. The CDR3 runs from the conserved cysteine through the conserved F or W. Each record gives: clone size, D gene, J gene, V gene, CDR3 DNA, CDR3 protein. D genes are given only for firm matches. Clone size, where shown, is once, few, many, or a class for clones that have expanded.

- | - | TRBJ1-1 | TRBV29-1 | TGCAGCGTCCTGAGGTCGAACACTGAAGCTTTCTTT | CSVLRSNTEAFF
- | - | TRBJ1-4 | TRBV30 | TGTGCCTGGAGTGTGGGCAGTGAAAAACTGTTTTTT | CAWSVGSEKLFF
- | TRBD1 | TRBJ2-1 | TRBV28 | TGTGCCAGCAGCAATGGACAGGGGCCCGACGAGCAGTTCTTC | CASSNGQGPDEQFF
- | TRBD1 | TRBJ1-5 | TRBV7-2 | TGTGCCAGCAGCTTAGGACAGGGACAGCCCCAGCATTTT | CASSLGQGQPQHF
- | - | TRBJ1-5 | TRBV28 | TGTGCCAGCAGTTTTCCACAGGGCCCTAATCAGCCCCAGCATTTT | CASSFPQGPNQPQHF
- | - | TRBJ2-3 | TRBV19 | TGTGCCAGTAGTCTCTCCCGTGGGCGGGATACGCAGTATTTT | CASSLSRGRDTQYF
- | - | TRBJ1-1 | TRBV30 | TGTGCCGGGCTGATCCGGGGGAACACTGAAGCTTTCTTT | CAGLIRGNTEAFF
- | - | TRBJ1-5 | TRBV27 | TGTGCCAGCAGTTTACAGAATAGCAATCAGCCCCAGCATTTT | CASSLQNSNQPQHF
- | - | TRBJ1-2 | TRBV11-2 | TGTGCCAGCAGCAATAATGTCTATGGCTACACCTTC | CASSNNVYGYTF
- | TRBD1 | TRBJ2-7 | TRBV18 | TGTGCCAGCTCACCCGGGACAGGAGTTTTCTACGAGCAGTACTTC | CASSPGTGVFYEQYF
- | TRBD2 | TRBJ2-7 | TRBV5-5 | TGTGCCAGCAGCTCAGGGACTAGCGGGAGGGCTGGAGACGAGCAGTACTTC | CASSSGTSGRAGDEQYF
- | - | TRBJ2-7 | TRBV7-9 | TGTGCCAGCAGCTTAGAGATCGGCAGCACCTACGAGCAGTACTTC | CASSLEIGSTYEQYF
once | - | TRBJ2-1 | TRBV27 | TGTGCCAGCTGCTCCGGGGAGCACTCCTACAATGAGCAGTTCTTC | CASCSGEHSYNEQFF
- | - | TRBJ2-1 | TRBV27 | TGTGCCAGCAGTTTACAGCTCTCCTACAATGAGCAGTTCTTC | CASSLQLSYNEQFF
- | - | TRBJ2-1 | TRBV5-1 | TGCGCCAGCAGAGATTACGATGAGCAGTTCTTC | CASRDYDEQFF
- | TRBD1 | TRBJ1-3 | TRBV28 | TGTGCCAGCAGGTCTGGACAGGGACCAAGAAACACCATATATTTT | CASRSGQGPRNTIYF
- | TRBD1 | TRBJ2-7 | TRBV5-1 | TGCGCCAGCACCGTGGGACAGGGCAGCTCCTACGAGCAGTACTTC | CASTVGQGSSYEQYF
- | - | TRBJ2-7 | TRBV5-1 | TGCGCCAGCAGCTCCCAGGGACATCTGTACTTC | CASSSQGHLYF
- | - | TRBJ2-1 | TRBV4-2 | TGTGCCAGCAGCCAAGATAAGGCTACTCGTTTACGACAGTTCTTC | CASSQDKATRLRQFF
- | - | TRBJ2-1 | TRBV7-2 | TGTGCCAGCAGCTACTCCAGGGCTAATGAGCAGTTCTTC | CASSYSRANEQFF
- | TRBD1 | TRBJ1-2 | TRBV7-9 | TGTGCCAGCAGCTCTAACCGACAGGGTCCCCACTATGGCTACACCTTC | CASSSNRQGPHYGYTF
- | - | TRBJ2-5 | TRBV7-9 | TGTGCCAGCAGCTTACACAGTCAAGAGACCCAGTACTTC | CASSLHSQETQYF
many | - | TRBJ2-1 | TRBV7-2 | TGTGCCAGCAGCCCATACTACGCCGATGAGCAGTTCTTC | CASSPYYADEQFF
- | - | TRBJ1-1 | TRBV5-4 | TGTGCCAGCAGCTTTGACAGGCAGAACACTGAAGCTTTCTTT | CASSFDRQNTEAFF
- | - | TRBJ1-5 | TRBV7-2 | TGTGCCAGCAGCTTGCAAGGGGGTGATCAGCCCCAGCATTTT | CASSLQGGDQPQHF
- | - | TRBJ2-7 | TRBV29-1 | TGCAGCGTTGTTGGACTGGGGACCTACGAGCAGTACTTC | CSVVGLGTYEQYF
- | - | TRBJ2-1 | TRBV25-1 | TGTGCCAGCAGTGGGACAGTCGATGAGCAGTTCTTC | CASSGTVDEQFF
- | - | TRBJ1-3 | TRBV6-5 | TGTGCCAGCAGTTACTCGGTGTACTCTGGAAACACCATATATTTT | CASSYSVYSGNTIYF
- | TRBD1 | TRBJ2-7 | TRBV2 | TGTGCCAGCTCCGGGACAGGGACCACAGTGACCTACGAGCAGTACTTC | CASSGTGTTVTYEQYF
- | TRBD2 | TRBJ2-5 | TRBV19 | TGTGCCAGTAGTGATAGCGGGATCGGACGCGAGACCCAGTACTTC | CASSDSGIGRETQYF
- | - | TRBJ2-1 | TRBV5-1 | TGCGCCAGCAGCTTGGTCCCGCCGAACCATGAGCAGTTCTTC | CASSLVPPNHEQFF
- | TRBD1 | TRBJ1-1 | TRBV29-1 | TGCAGCGCTGGACAGGGGAACACTGAAGCTTTCTTT | CSAGQGNTEAFF
few | - | TRBJ1-1 | TRBV19 | TGTGCCAGTAGTCCCCTCAGCCCGGCTGAAGCTTTCTTT | CASSPLSPAEAFF
- | - | TRBJ1-5 | TRBV11-2 | TGTGCCAGCAGCTTAATAGGGTATAGCAATCAGCCCCAGCATTTT | CASSLIGYSNQPQHF
- | - | TRBJ2-7 | TRBV7-8 | TGTGCCAGCAGCTTCGTCGGGGCAGGGGTGTACGAGCAGTACTTC | CASSFVGAGVYEQYF
- | - | TRBJ2-2 | TRBV6-4 | TGTGCCAGCAGCCCTATGGCGAACGGGGAGCTGTTTTTT | CASSPMANGELFF
- | - | TRBJ1-2 | TRBV18 | TGTGCCAGCTCACACGGACAGCTCTATGGCTACACCTTC | CASSHGQLYGYTF
- | TRBD2 | TRBJ2-1 | TRBV5-1 | TGCGCCAGCAGCCCGGGACTAGTTATCGGTGGTGGTGAGCAGTTCTTC | CASSPGLVIGGGEQFF
- | - | TRBJ1-2 | TRBV19 | TGTGCCAGTAGTATAAGTTCCGCAGGGGCCTATTATGGCTACACCTTC | CASSISSAGAYYGYTF
- | - | TRBJ1-1 | TRBV7-9 | TGTGCCAGCAGACTGTCCGGGACAACCACTGAAGCTTTCTTT | CASRLSGTTTEAFF
- | - | TRBJ1-2 | TRBV27 | TGTGCCAGCGCTGGACTCGGTCAAGCCTATGGCTACACCTTC | CASAGLGQAYGYTF
- | TRBD2 | TRBJ2-7 | TRBV6-6 | TGTGCCAGCAGTTCCCCGACTAGCGGTTACGAGCAGTACTTC | CASSSPTSGYEQYF
- | TRBD2 | TRBJ2-1 | TRBV11-3 | TGTGCCAGCAGCTCCGACCCCGCTAGCGGAGAGCAGTTCTTC | CASSSDPASGEQFF
few | TRBD2 | TRBJ2-7 | TRBV5-1 | TGCGCCAGCAGGTCGGAGCGGGAGGTTCCCTACGAGCAGTACTTC | CASRSEREVPYEQYF
- | - | TRBJ2-7 | TRBV25-1 | TGTGCCAGCAGTGAGGGGGCAGCCGGGGGGCGCGAGCAGTACTTC | CASSEGAAGGREQYF
- | TRBD1 | TRBJ2-4 | TRBV28 | TGTGCCAGCAGCCGCGGACAGGAAAGAAACATTCAGTACTTC | CASSRGQERNIQYF
- | - | TRBJ1-3 | TRBV2 | TGTGCCAGCAGTGAATGGGAAGGGGCGAGAGGAAACACCATATATTTT | CASSEWEGARGNTIYF
- | - | TRBJ1-1 | TRBV28 | TGTGCCAGCAGGTCGGCAGGGCCCACTGAAGCTTTCTTT | CASRSAGPTEAFF
- | TRBD2 | TRBJ2-1 | TRBV28 | TGTGCCAGCAGACTAGCGGGAGGGCCAAGTTGGGGCAATGAGCAGTTCTTC | CASRLAGGPSWGNEQFF
- | - | TRBJ2-7 | TRBV19 | TGTGCCAGTAGCCCCATCGCCGGAGTCTACGAGCAGTACTTC | CASSPIAGVYEQYF
- | TRBD2 | TRBJ2-2 | TRBV11-2 | TGTGCCAGCAGCCCCAGAGGGGGACTAGCGGGAAACACCGGGGAGCTGTTTTTT | CASSPRGGLAGNTGELFF
- | - | TRBJ1-1 | TRBV27 | TGTGCCAGCAGACCTACAATGGGACGGCTGAACACTGAAGCTTTCTTT | CASRPTMGRLNTEAFF
- | - | TRBJ2-3 | TRBV5-4 | TGTGCCAGCAGCAGATGGACGGCCAGCACAGATACGCAGTATTTT | CASSRWTASTDTQYF
- | - | TRBJ2-1 | TRBV19 | TGTGCCAGTCGGGGGCAAGTCAATGAGCAGTTCTTC | CASRGQVNEQFF
- | - | TRBJ1-1 | TRBV29-1 | TGCAGCGTTGAGTATTCAGGGCTAGCTTTCTTT | CSVEYSGLAFF
- | - | TRBJ2-3 | TRBV5-6 | TGTGCCAGCAGCTTAACGTCATCGGGTGATACGCAGTATTTT | CASSLTSSGDTQYF
- | TRBD2 | TRBJ2-3 | TRBV6-5 | TGTGCCAGCAGTTACAGCGGGAGGGGGAGCACAGATACGCAGTATTTT | CASSYSGRGSTDTQYF
- | TRBD2 | TRBJ2-3 | TRBV5-1 | TGCGCCAGCAGCTTGGCATTAGCGGGAGTAACAGATACGCAGTATTTT | CASSLALAGVTDTQYF
- | - | TRBJ1-1 | TRBV29-1 | TGCAGCGTTGAATTTCAAGGTGAAGCTTTCTTT | CSVEFQGEAFF
- | - | TRBJ1-2 | TRBV28 | TGTGCCAGCAGTTTAGACAGGTTAACGGGTGGCTACACCTTC | CASSLDRLTGGYTF